This TCR beta chain emerged from a study of T cells after yellow fever vaccination. About the research overall: Where fractions had low cell numbers, libraries were prepared from them with the SMART-Seq v4 Ultra Low Input RNA kit.

This clonotype was found many times. Its matching antigen is unknown. V was trimmed by 0 bases and J by 7 bases, leaving 19 bases between them. This CDR3 comprises 17 residues. The germline CDR1 and CDR2 sequences are SGHTA and FQGTGA. UMIs and a universal primer site were added when TCR cDNA was made by 5'RACE template switching. TCRdb re-derived calls from the 5' RACE reads in MiXCR, one entry per CDR3 protein. Of some 220,000 distinct CDR3 sequences listed, under 3.5% are singletons. Findings and limits, study-wide: Abundant clonotypes from the bulk population could get into FACS-sorted repertoires as contaminants.

The sequencing used CD4+ T cells sorted from PBMCs, collected 10 days after the yellow fever booster vaccination. The TCR was taken from a man younger than 30 who received the YFV17D yellow fever vaccine. The chain joins TRBV7-3 to TRBJ2-1; a possible D gene is TRBD1 (6 bases). Here the CDR3 reads CASSLTWTARDRNEQFF. DNA for the CDR3: TGTGCCAGCAGCTTAACCTGGACAGCACGGGATAGGAATGAGCAGTTCTTC.